The 4 T cell receptor beta chains below come from one sample, sequenced in a study of Graves' ophthalmopathy and Graves' hyperthyroidism. RNA transcripts provided the template for amplifying TCR beta CDR3 regions. HTBI primers served in a first-round RT-PCR, which a second-round multiplex PCR followed. Using its own MiXCR run on the multiplex PCR reads, TCRdb lists one record per CDR3 protein. Of fewer than 350,000 distinct CDR3 sequences listed, 15% to 20% were seen once; the top ten hold 9% to 15%. The sequencing input was peripheral blood. All receptors come from an adult man with Graves' ophthalmopathy.

This clonotype showed up many times. The chain joins TRBV4-1 to TRBJ2-7, with D tentatively TRBD2 (5 bases). The CDR3 loop spans 14 amino acids. Trimming left V 0 bases short and J 3 bases short, with 9 bases between. Germline loops: CDR1 MGHRA, CDR2 YSYEKL. DNA of the CDR3: TGCGCCAGCAGCCAAGAGTACGGGGTCTACGAGCAGTACTTC. It translates to CASSQEYGVYEQYF.

This clonotype appeared many times. The chain joins TRBV29-1 to TRBJ1-2, with 7 nucleotides matching TRBD1. Trimming took 3 bases from V and 6 from J; bases not matched to a gene: 13. The CDR3 extends over 15 amino acids. Germline-derived CDR1 and CDR2 are SQVTM and ANQGSEA. The CDR3 region has the DNA TGCAGCGTTGATTCAAATGGGGAGACAGGGAATGGCTACACCTTC. Translation gives CSVDSNGETGNGYTF.

This clonotype was counted at least ten times. This rearrangement joins TRBV11-2 to TRBJ2-5, with 11 bases that match TRBD2. The CDR3 loop spans 18 amino acids. Losses at the gene ends were 5 bases for V and 5 bases for J; bases not matched to a gene: 16. Germline-derived CDR1 and CDR2 are SGHAT and FQNNGV. The CDR3 sequence is CASSQRIAGGISPETQYF. The CDR3, as DNA: TGTGCCAGCAGCCAAAGGATAGCGGGGGGGATTTCCCCGGAGACCCAGTACTTC.

This clonotype was picked up one time. The chain employs TRBV7-6 and TRBJ2-7; D possibly uses TRBD1 or TRBD2 (6 bases each). Germline V CDR1 and CDR2: SGHVS, FNYEAQ. CDR3 length: 15 amino acids. V was trimmed by 2 bases and J by 0 bases, leaving 11 bases between them. The CDR3 sequence: CASSLQQGGSYEQYF. CDR3 sequence (DNA): TGTGCCAGCAGCTTACAACAGGGAGGCTCCTACGAGCAGTACTTC.